This TCR beta chain was observed in a study of cytomegalovirus exposure and HLA in healthy donors. Regarding the study as a whole: In vitro testing confirmed a few CMV-associated chains as specific for CMV antigens. Analysis performed later showed TCR beta chains linked to HLA being more clonally expanded than equally common others. In an earlier analysis, about 87% or about 30%: the productive usage of most TCR beta V segments.

Trimming pared 2 bases from V and 11 bases from J, leaving 15 bases between. The germline V gene has CDR1 MNHEY and CDR2 SVGAGI. CDR3 length: 14 amino acids. In the PCR, 60 Vbeta and 13 Jbeta primers were used. Generated by immunoSEQ multiplex PCR, the TCRdb table keeps only in-frame clones and is missing some. The data contain about 110,000 clones, 81% of them singletons. With regard to this clone: No antigen is known for it.

This clonotype originated in a man aged 25 to 40 in good health and CMV-seronegative. V and J are TRBV6-5 and TRBJ1-4; D is possibly TRBD1 (6 bases). Sequenced material: PBMCs. DNA for the CDR3: TGTGCCAGCAGTTACAGGGTTGAGGGGGACAAACTGTTTTTT. This translates into CASSYRVEGDKLFF.